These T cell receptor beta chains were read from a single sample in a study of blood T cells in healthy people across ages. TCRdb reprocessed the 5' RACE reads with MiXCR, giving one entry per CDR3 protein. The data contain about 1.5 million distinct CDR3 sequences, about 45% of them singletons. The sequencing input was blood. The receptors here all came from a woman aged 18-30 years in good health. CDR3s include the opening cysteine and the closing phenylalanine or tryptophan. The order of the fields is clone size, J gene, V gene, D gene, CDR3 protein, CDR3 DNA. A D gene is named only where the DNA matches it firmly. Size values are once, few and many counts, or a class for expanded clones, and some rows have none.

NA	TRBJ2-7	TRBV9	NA	CASSVDPSSYEQYF	TGTGCCAGCAGCGTAGACCCGAGCTCCTACGAGCAGTACTTC
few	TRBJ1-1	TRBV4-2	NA	CASSQVRYTVNTEAFF	TGTGCCAGCAGCCAAGTTCGGTACACCGTGAACACTGAAGCTTTCTTT
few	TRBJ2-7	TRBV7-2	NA	CASSRGGAAFSYEQYF	TGTGCCAGCAGCCGAGGGGGAGCGGCTTTCTCCTACGAGCAGTACTTC
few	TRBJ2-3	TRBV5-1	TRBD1	CASSPRQGLSDTQYF	TGCGCCAGCAGCCCCCGACAGGGGCTGTCAGATACGCAGTATTTT
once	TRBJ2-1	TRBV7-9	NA	CASSLGAFVEQFF	TGTGCCAGCAGCTTAGGAGCATTCGTTGAGCAGTTCTTC
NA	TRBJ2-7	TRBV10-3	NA	CAISGGSYNEQYF	TGTGCCATCAGTGGAGGTTCCTACAATGAGCAGTACTTC
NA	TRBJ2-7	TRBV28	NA	CASNPRGNEQYF	TGTGCCAGCAACCCTAGGGGCAATGAGCAGTACTTC
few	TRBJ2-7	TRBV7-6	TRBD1	CASSLGQGPKEQYF	TGTGCCAGCAGCTTAGGACAGGGACCTAAGGAGCAGTACTTC
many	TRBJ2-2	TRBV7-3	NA	CASSLLPQNTGELFF	TGTGCCAGCAGCTTATTGCCCCAGAACACCGGGGAGCTGTTTTTT
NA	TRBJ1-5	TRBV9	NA	CASSVRGSEPQHF	TGTGCCAGCAGCGTACGGGGGAGTGAGCCCCAGCATTTT
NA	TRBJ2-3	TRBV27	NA	CASRSPGGRADTQYF	TGTGCCAGCAGATCTCCTGGGGGCCGAGCAGATACGCAGTATTTT